This is a list of T cell receptor beta chains from one sample in a study of T cell responses to AZD1222 COVID-19 vaccine. TCRdb keeps only in-frame clones here, not all; method: immunoSEQ multiplex PCR. The sample lists 160,000 or so clones, 85% to 90% occurring once. The sequences come from peripheral blood, collected 28 days after the second dose of the MenACWY control vaccine. These TCRs come from an adult who received the MenACWY meningococcal vaccine as a control. Each CDR3 is given with its conserved first and last residue.

V	length	J	CDR3
TRBV3-1/TRBV3-2	16	TRBJ1-1	CASSSSGRAWNTEAFF
TRBV28	14	TRBJ2-1	CASSLRDSESEQFF
TRBV28	15	TRBJ2-3	CASSRRRTDTDTQYF
TRBV11-3	11	TRBJ2-5	CASSQGETQYF
TRBV27	13	TRBJ2-3	CASSLKAVDTQYF
TRBV19	14	TRBJ1-2	CASSHRDGNYGYTF
TRBV10-1	15	TRBJ1-1	CASSDWGTGVTEAFF
TRBV6-5	15	TRBJ1-4	CASSPRTGGAKKLFF
TRBV7-9	15	TRBJ2-7	CASSDGLALTYEQYF
TRBV11-2	15	TRBJ1-4	CASSLGNREGEKLFF
TRBV6-6	13	TRBJ1-2	CASRTGGEYGYTF
TRBV7-2	14	TRBJ2-1	CASSFGQGANEQFF
TRBV28	13	TRBJ1-5	CATAPDGNQPQHF
TRBV7-2	13	TRBJ2-7	CASSLARDYEQYF
TRBV7-9	16	TRBJ1-3	CASSSGTGTSGNTIYF
TRBV13	14	TRBJ2-1	CASSLEGSYNEQFF